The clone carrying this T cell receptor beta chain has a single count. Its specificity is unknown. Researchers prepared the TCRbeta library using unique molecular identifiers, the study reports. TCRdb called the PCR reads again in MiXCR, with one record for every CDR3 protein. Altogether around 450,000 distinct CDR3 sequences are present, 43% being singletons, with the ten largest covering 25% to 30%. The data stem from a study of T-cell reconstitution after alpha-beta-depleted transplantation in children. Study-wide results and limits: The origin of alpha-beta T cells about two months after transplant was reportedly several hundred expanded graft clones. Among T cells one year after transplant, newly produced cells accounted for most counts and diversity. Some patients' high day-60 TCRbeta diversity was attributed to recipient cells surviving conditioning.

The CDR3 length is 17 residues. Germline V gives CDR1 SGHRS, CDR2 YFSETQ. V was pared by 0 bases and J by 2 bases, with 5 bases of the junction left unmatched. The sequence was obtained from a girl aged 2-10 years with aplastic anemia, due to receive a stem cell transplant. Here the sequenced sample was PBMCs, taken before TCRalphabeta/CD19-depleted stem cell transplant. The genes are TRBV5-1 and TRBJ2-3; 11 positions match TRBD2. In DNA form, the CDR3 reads TGCGCCAGCAGCTTGGGACTAGCGGGATGGGTCACAGATACGCAGTATTTT. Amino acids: CASSLGLAGWVTDTQYF.